Below, 5 T cell receptor beta chains from the same sample are listed, as sequenced in a study of shared clonotypes between healthy human individuals. Produced via immunoSEQ multiplex PCR; TCRdb's table is partial and in-frame only. Seen here are approximately 1.9 million clones, about 93% observed once, and the top ten hold more than 1.5%. CD8 cells regarded as naive lacked CD45RO, were positively chosen for CCR7, and omitted terminally differentiated effector memory CD45RA+ cells. Sequencing input: naive CD8+ T cells from PBMCs. These receptors all stem from a man between 18 and 29 years old in good health. Some clones in this sample may be carry-over from other donors' samples.

The V call is TRBV9, the J call TRBJ2-7; 8 nucleotides match TRBD1. V lost 0 bases to trimming and J lost 2 bases; unmatched junction nucleotides: 1. CDR1 and CDR2 from the germline V gene are SGDLS and YYNGEE. The CDR3 totals 14 residues. CDR3 protein: CASSVGGQAYEQYF. In DNA form, the CDR3 reads TGTGCCAGCAGCGTAGGGGGACAGGCCTACGAGCAGTACTTC.

CDR3 in DNA: TGTGCCAGTAGCGCTAGCGGGACACCCTACAATGAGCAGTTCTTC. It yields the protein CASSASGTPYNEQFF. The rearrangement links TRBV19 to TRBJ2-1; 9 bases match TRBD2. The CDR3 runs 15 residues. V was clipped by 6 bases and J by 2 bases; unmatched bases: 5. Germline V CDR1 and CDR2: LNHDA, SQIVND (reference sequence). The entire variable domain, with the rest obtained from reference TRBV19 and TRBJ2-1, is as follows: DGGITQSPKYLFRKEGQNVTLSCEQNLNHDAMYWYRQDPGQGLRLIYYSQIVNDFQKGDIAEGYSVSREKKESFPLTVTSAQKNPTAFYLCASSASGTPYNEQFFGPGTRLTVL.

CDR3 sequence: CASSSGFGGDTQYF. The CDR3 DNA reads as TGTGCCAGCAGCTCAGGGTTCGGCGGTGATACGCAGTATTTT. V is TRBV7-3 and J is TRBJ2-3; D might be TRBD1 (5 bases). CDR3 length: 14 amino acids. Looked up from germline, CDR1 is SGHTA and CDR2 is FQGTGA. Trimming left V 4 bases short and J 6 bases short, with 14 bases between.

This CDR3 is CASSSHRGSYEQYF. In nucleotides, the CDR3 is TGTGCCAGCAGTTCACACAGGGGCTCCTACGAGCAGTACTTC. The rearrangement joins TRBV6-5 to TRBJ2-7; 7 nucleotides agree with TRBD1. This CDR3 is 14 amino acids long. Per the germline V gene, CDR1 is MNHEY and CDR2 is SVGAGI. The ends lost 4 bases at V and 0 bases at J; junction bases unmatched: 3.

This clone appeared a few times. Different DNA sequences within this sample yield the same CDR3. The rearrangement joins TRBV9 to TRBJ2-7; 7 nucleotides agree with TRBD1. V shed 0 bases, J shed 0 bases, and the junction held 0 bases outside the gene matches. The germline CDR1 and CDR2 sequences are SGDLS and YYNGEE. The CDR3 contains 14 residues. The CDR3 region is CASSVDRGSYEQYF. CDR3 bases: TGTGCCAGCAGCGTAGACAGGGGCTCCTACGAGCAGTACTTC.